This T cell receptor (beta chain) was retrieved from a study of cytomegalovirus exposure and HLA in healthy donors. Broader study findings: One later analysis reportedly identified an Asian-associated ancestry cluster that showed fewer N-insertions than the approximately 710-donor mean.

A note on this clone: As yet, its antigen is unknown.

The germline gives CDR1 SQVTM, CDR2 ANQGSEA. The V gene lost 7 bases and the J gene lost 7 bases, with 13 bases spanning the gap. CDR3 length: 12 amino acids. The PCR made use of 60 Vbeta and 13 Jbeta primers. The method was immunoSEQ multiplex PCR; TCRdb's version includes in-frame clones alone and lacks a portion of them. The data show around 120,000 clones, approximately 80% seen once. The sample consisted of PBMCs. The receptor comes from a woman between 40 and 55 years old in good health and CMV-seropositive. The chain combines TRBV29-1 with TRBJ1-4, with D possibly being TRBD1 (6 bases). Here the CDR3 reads CSAGGGAEKLFF. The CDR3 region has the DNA TGCAGCGCCGGCGGGGGGGCTGAAAAACTGTTTTTT.